This T cell receptor (beta chain) is drawn from a study of blood T cell repertoires in COVID-19. Looking at the study overall: Whether acute or convalescent, the COVID-19 samples came from the United States, Italy and Spain.

The CDR3 contains 18 residues. V lost 2 bases, J lost 0 bases, and 17 bases lay in between. Germline V gene lookup returns CDR1 SGHTA and CDR2 FQGNSA. Clones were read by immunoSEQ multiplex PCR, and TCRdb kept only the in-frame ones, dropping some. The sample lists some 670,000 clones; about 90% were seen once. The sequencing sample was made of peripheral blood. V is TRBV7-2 and J is TRBJ2-1; weak D call: TRBD1 (6 bases). The TCR originated in a woman aged 18-35 years with acute or convalescent COVID-19. CDR3 nucleotides: TGTGCCAGCAGCTTAAGTAGGGGGTGGCAGAGCTCCTACAATGAGCAGTTCTTC. It is translated as CASSLSRGWQSSYNEQFF.